The T cell receptor beta chain under discussion was sequenced for a study of T-cell reconstitution after alpha-beta-depleted transplantation in children. The authors prepared the TCRbeta library with unique molecular identifiers. TCRdb re-analysed the PCR reads in MiXCR, keeping a single row per CDR3 protein. This sample has a few hundred thousand distinct CDR3 sequences, with 9.7% found just once. This clonotype was picked up a small number of times. Trimming left V 1 base short and J 0 bases short, with 6 bases between. This CDR3 comprises 14 residues. The V gene's germline CDR1 is MGHRA and CDR2 YSYEKL.

The material was PBMCs from the stem cell graft donor, obtained from the stem cell graft. This TCR was recovered from a human donor who donated a stem cell graft to a child with SCID. This sequence joins TRBV4-1 and TRBJ1-1, with unresolved D. DNA of the CDR3: TGCGCCAGCAGCCAAGTCGGGTTGAACACTGAAGCTTTCTTT. Its protein product is CASSQVGLNTEAFF.